The present T cell receptor beta chain was sequenced within a study of shared clonotypes between healthy human individuals. The ends were cut back, 0 bases at V and 5 bases at J, with 10 bases in the middle. The CDR3 runs to 14 residues. CDR1 LNHNV and CDR2 YYDKDF come from the germline V gene (reference sequence). Sequencing used immunoSEQ multiplex PCR; TCRdb keeps in-frame clones, though not all of them. The sample comprises roughly 640,000 clones, approximately 97% of which are singletons, and 0.057% rests with the top ten. This clone was counted between two and nine times. Sequenced material: naive CD4+ T cells sorted from blood. Subset of the sample: CD45RA+ positively selected. The receptor was derived from a woman younger than 45 in good health. The chain combines TRBV15 with TRBJ2-5; D remains ambiguous. The CDR3 region has the DNA TGTGCCACCAGCAGAGATCGAACAGCGGAGACCCAGTACTTC. Translating gives CATSRDRTAETQYF.